This TCR beta chain was recovered during a study of T cell clones after liver transplantation. Study-wide background: As an antigen-independent comparator, third-party-reactive TCRbeta sequences came from pre-transplant mixed lymphocyte reactions. Notes on the study in general: Low donor cell numbers restricted donor-reactive repertoire measurement in a couple of subjects. Compared with third party-reactive sequences, donor-reactive ones declined more, independent of withdrawal success.

About this clone itself: Antigen unknown.

CDR3 length: 15 residues. Germline assignment: CDR1 SGHTA and CDR2 FQGTGA. Trimming stripped 5 bases from V and 2 bases from J, with 13 bases between. Repertoires were generated with immunoSEQ multiplex PCR, while TCRdb's copy carries only in-frame clones and drops some. This sample yields more than 100,000 clones, of which under 90% are seen a single time; less than 3% belongs to the top ten. The rearrangement joins TRBV7-3 to TRBJ1-3; D is perhaps TRBD1 (6 bases). The source was CD4+ T cells from blood, collected 47 months after liver transplant. This receptor was identified in a human patient who received a liver transplant. Part of the T cell pool may stem from the graft donor. CDR3 in DNA: TGTGCCAGCAGCACGGGACCAGGGGCTGGAAACACCATATATTTT. This gives the protein CASSTGPGAGNTIYF. The full variable domain, its missing parts supplied by reference TRBV7-3 and TRBJ1-3, is GAGVSQTPSNKVTEKGKYVELRCDPISGHTALYWYRQSLGQGPEFLIYFQGTGAADDSGLPNDRFFAVRPEGSVSTLKIQRTERGDSAVYLCASSTGPGAGNTIYFGEGSWLTVV.